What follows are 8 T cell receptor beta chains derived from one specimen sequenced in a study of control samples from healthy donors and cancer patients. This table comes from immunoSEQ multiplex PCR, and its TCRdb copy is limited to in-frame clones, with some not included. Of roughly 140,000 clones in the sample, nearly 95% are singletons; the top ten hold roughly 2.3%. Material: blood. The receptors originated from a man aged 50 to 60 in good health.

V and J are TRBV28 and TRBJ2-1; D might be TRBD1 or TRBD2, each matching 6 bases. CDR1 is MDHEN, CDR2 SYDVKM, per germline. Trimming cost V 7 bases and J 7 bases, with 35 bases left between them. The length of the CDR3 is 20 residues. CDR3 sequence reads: CASTSWGPDRLGFTLNEQFF. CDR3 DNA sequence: TGTGCCAGCACCTCCTGGGGGCCCGATCGACTAGGTTTTACGCTGAATGAGCAGTTCTTC.

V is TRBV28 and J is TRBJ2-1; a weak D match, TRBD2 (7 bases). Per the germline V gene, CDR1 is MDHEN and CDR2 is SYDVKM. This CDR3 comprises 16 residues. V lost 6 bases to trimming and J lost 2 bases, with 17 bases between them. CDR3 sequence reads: CASSLGGGGPYNEQFF. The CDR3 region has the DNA TGTGCCAGCAGCCTGGGGGGAGGGGGTCCCTACAATGAGCAGTTCTTC.

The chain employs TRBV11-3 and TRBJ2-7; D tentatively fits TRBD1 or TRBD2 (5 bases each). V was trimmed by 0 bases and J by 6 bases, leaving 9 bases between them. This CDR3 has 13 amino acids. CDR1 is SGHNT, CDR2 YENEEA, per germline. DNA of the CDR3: TGTGCCAGCAGCTTAGAGGCAGGGAGCGAGCAGTACTTC. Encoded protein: CASSLEAGSEQYF.

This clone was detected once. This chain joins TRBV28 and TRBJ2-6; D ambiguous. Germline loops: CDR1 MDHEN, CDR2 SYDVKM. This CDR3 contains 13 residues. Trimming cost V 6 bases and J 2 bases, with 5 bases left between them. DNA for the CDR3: TGTGCCAGCAGCCCCACTGGGGCCAACGTCCTGACTTTC. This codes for CASSPTGANVLTF.

The CDR3 DNA is TGCGCCAGCAGCTTGGAGCAGCGGCAAGAGACCCAGTACTTC. It is translated as CASSLEQRQETQYF. V is TRBV5-1 and J is TRBJ2-5; D is possibly TRBD2 (5 bases). This CDR3 has 14 amino acids. Trimming removed 0 bases at V and 2 bases at J, with 8 bases between. CDR1 and CDR2 (germline): SGHRS, YFSETQ. Full variable domain (outside the CDR3, taken from reference TRBV5-1 and TRBJ2-5): KAGVTQTPRYLIKTRGQQVTLSCSPISGHRSVSWYQQTPGQGLQFLFEYFSETQRNKGNFPGRFSGRQFSNSRSEMNVSTLELGDSALYLCASSLEQRQETQYFGPGTRLLVL.

CDR3 nucleotides: TGTGCCAGCAGCCAGGGAGATTGGGAGACCCAGTACTTC. Amino acid sequence: CASSQGDWETQYF. The rearrangement uses TRBV3-1 (or the pseudogene TRBV3-2) and TRBJ2-5; tentative D call: TRBD2 (5 bases). The germline gives CDR1 LGHDT, CDR2 YNNKEL (reference sequence). Trimming cost V 3 bases and J 5 bases, with 10 bases left between them. The CDR3 is made up of 13 amino acids.

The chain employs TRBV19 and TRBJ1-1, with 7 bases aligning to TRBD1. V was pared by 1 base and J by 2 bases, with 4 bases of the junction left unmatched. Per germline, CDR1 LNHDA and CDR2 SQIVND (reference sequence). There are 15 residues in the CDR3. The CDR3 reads CASSIGGQPNTEAFF. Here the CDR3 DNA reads TGTGCCAGTAGTATAGGGGGACAGCCTAACACTGAAGCTTTCTTT.

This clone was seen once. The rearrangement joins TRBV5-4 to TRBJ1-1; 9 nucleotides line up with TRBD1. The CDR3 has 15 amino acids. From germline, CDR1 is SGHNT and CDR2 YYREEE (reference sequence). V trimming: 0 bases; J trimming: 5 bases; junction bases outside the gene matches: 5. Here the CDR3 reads CASSLVTGGGTEAFF. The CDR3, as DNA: TGTGCCAGCAGCTTGGTAACAGGGGGCGGGACTGAAGCTTTCTTT.